This TCR beta chain was observed in a study of blood T cells in healthy people across ages. Study-wide results and limits: Compared with aged donors, long-lived donors showed fewer expanded clones, suggesting selection. It was found that TCR beta diversity correlated strongly with the percentage of naive T cells. One million T cells yielded diversity estimates that were considered underestimates. Older age went with lower TCR beta diversity per million T cells, in a roughly linear way.

This clonotype turned up a few times. The antigen remains unidentified. A second PCR, run for about 7 to 11 cycles, used a sample-barcoded 5' primer plus a J-beta primer mix. TCRdb used MiXCR to reprocess the 5' RACE reads, holding one entry per CDR3 protein. The table shows fewer than 900,000 distinct CDR3 sequences, with about 42% occurring only once. The CDR3 sequence is 14 residues long. V was pared by 4 bases and J by 0 bases, with 9 bases between. CDR1 is MNHNY, CDR2 SVGAGI, per germline (reference sequence). The rearrangement links TRBV6-6 to TRBJ1-2; D unclear. This TCR was recovered from a woman aged 55-70 years in good health. The sample comprised blood. CDR3 sequence (DNA): TGTGCCAGCAGTTCCCCCACCCCTAACTATGGCTACACCTTC. It yields the protein CASSSPTPNYGYTF.